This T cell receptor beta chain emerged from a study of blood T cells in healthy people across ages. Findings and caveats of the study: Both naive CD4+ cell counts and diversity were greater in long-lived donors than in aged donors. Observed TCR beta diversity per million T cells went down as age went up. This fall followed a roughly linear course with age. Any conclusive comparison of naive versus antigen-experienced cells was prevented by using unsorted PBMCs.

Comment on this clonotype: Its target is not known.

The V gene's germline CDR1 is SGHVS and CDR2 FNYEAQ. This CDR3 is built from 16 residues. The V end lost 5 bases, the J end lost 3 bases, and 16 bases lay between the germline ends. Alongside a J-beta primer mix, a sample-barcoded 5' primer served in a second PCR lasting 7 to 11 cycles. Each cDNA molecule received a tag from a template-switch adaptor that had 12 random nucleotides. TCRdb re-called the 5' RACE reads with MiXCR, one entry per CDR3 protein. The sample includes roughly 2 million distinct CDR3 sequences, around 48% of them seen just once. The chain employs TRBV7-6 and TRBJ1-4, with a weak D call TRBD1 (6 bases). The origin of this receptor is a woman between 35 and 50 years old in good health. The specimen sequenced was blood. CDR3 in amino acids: CASSPGGGHPNEKLFF. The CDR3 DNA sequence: TGTGCCAGCAGCCCAGGAGGGGGACATCCTAATGAAAAACTGTTTTTT.